This T cell receptor (beta chain) was identified during a study of blood T cells in healthy people across ages. The length of the CDR3 is 16 residues. Trimming cost V 7 bases and J 2 bases, with 21 bases left between them. Germline V lookup: CDR1 DFQATT, CDR2 SNEGSKA (reference sequence). This clonotype was observed a handful of times. What it binds is not known. Study-level findings and limits: More naive CD4+ cells and higher diversity were found in long-lived than in aged donors.

The second PCR ran about 6 to 12 cycles with a sample-barcoded 5' primer and J-beta primers. TCRdb reprocessed the 5' RACE reads with MiXCR, giving one entry per CDR3 protein. The table shows hundreds of thousands of distinct CDR3 sequences, with about a fifth occurring only once. The sequence was obtained from a man aged 65 to 85 in good health. Sequencing used blood. This rearrangement joins TRBV20-1 to TRBJ1-5; D is perhaps TRBD1 (5 bases). As DNA, the CDR3 is TGCAGTGATAGGGTCCCCACTGGGGGGGGCAATCAGCCCCAGCATTTT. Amino acid sequence: CSDRVPTGGGNQPQHF.